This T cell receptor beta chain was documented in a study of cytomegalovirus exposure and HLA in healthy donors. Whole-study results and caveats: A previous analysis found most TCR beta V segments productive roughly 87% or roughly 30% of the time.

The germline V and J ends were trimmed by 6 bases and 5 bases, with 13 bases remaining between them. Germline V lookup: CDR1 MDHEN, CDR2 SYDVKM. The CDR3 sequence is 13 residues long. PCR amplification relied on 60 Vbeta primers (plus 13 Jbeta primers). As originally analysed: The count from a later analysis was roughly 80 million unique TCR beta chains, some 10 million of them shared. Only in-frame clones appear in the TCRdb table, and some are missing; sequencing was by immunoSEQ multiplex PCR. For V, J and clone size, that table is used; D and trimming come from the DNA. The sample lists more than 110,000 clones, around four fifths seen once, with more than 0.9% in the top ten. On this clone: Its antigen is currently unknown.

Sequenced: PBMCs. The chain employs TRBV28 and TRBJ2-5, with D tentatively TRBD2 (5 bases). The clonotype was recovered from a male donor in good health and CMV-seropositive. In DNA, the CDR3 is TGTGCCAGCAGGTCGGAGGATCGGGAGACCCAGTACTTC. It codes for CASRSEDRETQYF.